This TCR beta chain was identified during a study of blood T cell repertoires in COVID-19. Using immunoSEQ multiplex PCR, the repertoire was profiled, and TCRdb retains in-frame clones only, with some absent. The table lists tens of thousands of clones, approximately 86% of them singletons, with approximately 1.4% in the top ten. The CDR3 covers 12 residues. Germline CDR1 SGHTA, CDR2 FQGNSA. The germline V and J ends were trimmed by 4 bases and 3 bases, with 4 bases remaining between them. Input material: peripheral blood. The receptor comes from a woman aged 55-69 years with acute or convalescent COVID-19. V usage is TRBV7-2 and J usage is TRBJ1-5; D unresolved. DNA of the CDR3: TGTGCCAGCAGCTCAAACAATCAGCCCCAGCATTTT. It translates to CASSSNNQPQHF.